This TCR beta chain comes out of a study of T cells in Graves' hyperthyroidism and ophthalmopathy (dated by TCRdb to 2018 to 2020). With respect to the entire study: Peripheral blood was sampled at the time of initial diagnosis, prior to any treatment. To identify TCR V-J signatures that set the groups apart, the researchers used a discovery cohort of about a hundred patients, made up of some 41 with Graves' ophthalmopathy and some 60 with stable Graves' hyperthyroidism. Prospective prediction of ophthalmopathy was tested in an independent validation cohort consisting of 18 hyperthyroidism patients and 15 or so patients who later progressed to ophthalmopathy. For training and testing, the 100 or so patients in the discovery cohort were randomly divided in a 7:3 ratio. In about 6 Graves' hyperthyroidism patients, the study also compared T-cell repertoires from thyroid tissue with T-cell repertoires from blood. Once sampling was done, hyperthyroidism patients were given methimazole at a starting dose of 30 mg daily, whereas ophthalmopathy patients were given high-dose intravenous methylprednisolone. The paper reports TCR Vbeta CDR3 sequencing of approximately 140 peripheral blood samples: 40 or so ophthalmopathy, over 70 hyperthyroidism and roughly 17 progressor patients. Results the study describes overall, beyond this receptor: Most expanded thyroid clonotypes (frequency above 0.001) were also detected in blood, a finding suggesting that blood repertoires may reflect thyroid immune responses. In cross-validation, a model built on a 13 V-J signature told ophthalmopathy apart from stable hyperthyroidism with approximately 90% sensitivity and roughly 82% specificity, and in testing the same model reached 80%/75%. Sample size was not statistically predetermined, and investigators were not blinded to group allocation. During validation, the model predicted progression to ophthalmopathy a median of around 7 months ahead of onset, with 60% to 71% sensitivity and about 72% specificity.

V is reduced by 0 bases and J by 6 bases, leaving a spacing of 5 bases between them. For CDR1 and CDR2, the germline V gene lists SGHAT and FQNNGV. Measured from the cysteine to the phenylalanine, the CDR3 is 13 residues long. Only the CDR3 portion is preserved as DNA: 39 bases, with reading frame beginning at the first base. The TCR beta CDR3 regions were amplified from the RNA transcripts. The first round of RT-PCR for the TCR CDR3 was performed with the HTBI primer set and the Qiagen OneStep RT-PCR kit. The libraries were constructed in a second round of multiplex PCR and then size-selected and purified. Libraries were sequenced paired-end with 100 bp reads on an Illumina HiSeq2000. On the study's bioinformatics: Raw data were processed with SOAPnuke, discarding reads with adapters, uncalled bases, mean Phred below 15, or no exact constant-primer or identifier match. COPE v1.2.5 was used to merge the high-quality paired reads, and each unique nucleotide sequence was defined as a clonotype. MiTCR v1.1 was used to align clonotypes to the IMGT TRBV, TRBD and TRBJ reference segments. The analysis was restricted to V-J combinations with a frequency above 0.0001, which together covered just over 99% of the repertoires. A TCS score was defined as the ratio between F50 (clonal expansion) and ExV (chaos), using BLOSUM62-based TCRdist between CDR3 peptides within each V-J. Welch's t-statistics and random forest reduced fewer than 600 V-J features to 13, which were used in a naive Bayes classifier (R e1071). TCRdb took the public reads, trimmed them with fastp at Q25, ran MiXCR for clone calling and kept in-frame beta chains. Identical CDR3 protein sequences are pooled into one entry, listed with their most common genes and DNA. These V and J calls rely on TCRdb rather than the paper's analysis. The sample profile shows around 520,000 distinct CDR3 sequences; 14% of them were found once. Roughly 17% of the sample rests with the top ten.

Graves' hyperthyroidism was defined as stable when no progression to ophthalmopathy occurred over 18 months of follow-up. The hyperthyroidism patients were between 18 and 65 years old and newly diagnosed, with a disease duration of less than 2 months. The study excluded patients with uncontrolled infections, other autoimmune diseases, pregnancy or lactation. Clinical symptoms, serum thyroxine and TRAb, thyroid ultrasound, and orbital computed tomography formed the basis for the diagnoses. PBMCs were isolated from around 10 ml of fresh peripheral blood by Ficoll-Paque density gradient centrifugation. Total RNA was extracted using Trizol reagent, and RNA quality was assessed on an Agilent 2100 Bioanalyzer. This clonotype was counted ten times or more. Its antigen is currently not known. Base qualities were left out, and no much larger clone turns up one base away.

Sequences were obtained from blood. In this chain, TRBV11-2 is recombined with TRBJ2-2; a confident D gene designation cannot be given. This sequence originates from a woman aged 18-29 years with Graves' hyperthyroidism. At the DNA level, the sequence is TGTGCCAGCAGCTTAGAGGTAGCCGGGGAGCTGTTTTTT. Its protein reads: CASSLEVAGELFF.